The entry that follows covers one T cell receptor (beta chain) sequence. Donors were nominally healthy when sampled, though unrecorded immune exposures were likely. The data originate from a study of cytomegalovirus exposure and HLA in healthy donors. The ends were cut back, 0 bases at V and 5 bases at J, with 10 bases in the middle. This CDR3 has 13 residues. CDR1 and CDR2 from the germline V gene are GTSNPN and SVGIG (reference sequence). Use of 60 Vbeta and 13 Jbeta primers characterized the PCR. Measured with immunoSEQ multiplex PCR; TCRdb has only the in-frame clones, and not every one. The data show roughly 140,000 clones, around four fifths seen once.

The sequence was obtained from a woman between 55 and 75 years old in good health and CMV-seropositive. This chain links TRBV30 with TRBJ2-5; D perhaps matches TRBD2 (6 bases). The specimen sequenced was PBMCs. The CDR3: CAWSVDAGETQYF. In DNA, the CDR3 is TGTGCCTGGAGTGTCGACGCGGGGGAGACCCAGTACTTC.